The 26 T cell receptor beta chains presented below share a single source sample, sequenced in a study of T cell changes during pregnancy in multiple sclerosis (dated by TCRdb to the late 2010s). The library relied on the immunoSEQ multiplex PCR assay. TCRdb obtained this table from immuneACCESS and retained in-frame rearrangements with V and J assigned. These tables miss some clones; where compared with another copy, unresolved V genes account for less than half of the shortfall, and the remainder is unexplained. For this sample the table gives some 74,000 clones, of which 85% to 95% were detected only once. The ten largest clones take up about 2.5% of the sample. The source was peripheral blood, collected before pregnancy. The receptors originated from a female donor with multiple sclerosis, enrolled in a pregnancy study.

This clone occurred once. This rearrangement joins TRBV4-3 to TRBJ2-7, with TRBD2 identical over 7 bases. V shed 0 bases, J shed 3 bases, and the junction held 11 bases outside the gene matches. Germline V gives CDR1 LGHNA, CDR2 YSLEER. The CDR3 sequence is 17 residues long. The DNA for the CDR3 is TGCGCCAGCAGCCAAGATCTCCCAGCGGGAATTGGCTACGAGCAGTACTTC. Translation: CASSQDLPAGIGYEQYF.

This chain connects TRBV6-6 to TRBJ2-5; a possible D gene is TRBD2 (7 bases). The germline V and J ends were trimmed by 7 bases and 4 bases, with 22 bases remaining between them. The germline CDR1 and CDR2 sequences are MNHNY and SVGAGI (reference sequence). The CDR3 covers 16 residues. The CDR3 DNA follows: TGTGCCAGCATGTTTGAGGGGGAGGGCCTGAGAGAGACCCAGTACTTC. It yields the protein CASMFEGEGLRETQYF.

The CDR3 sequence: CASSKGGVPYSGANVLTF. The CDR3 DNA reads as TGTGCCAGCAGCAAAGGCGGGGTCCCTTACTCTGGGGCCAACGTCCTGACTTTC. The chain employs TRBV21-1 and TRBJ2-6; TRBD2, the table's D call, was not compared with the DNA. TRBV21-1 is a recognized pseudogene. The CDR3 runs to 18 residues.

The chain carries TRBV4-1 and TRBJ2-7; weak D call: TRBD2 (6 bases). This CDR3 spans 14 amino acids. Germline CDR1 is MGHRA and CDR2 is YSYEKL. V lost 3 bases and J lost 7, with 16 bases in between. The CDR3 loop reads CASSHLYRAGEQYF. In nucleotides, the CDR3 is TGCGCCAGCAGCCATTTGTATAGGGCGGGGGAGCAGTACTTC.

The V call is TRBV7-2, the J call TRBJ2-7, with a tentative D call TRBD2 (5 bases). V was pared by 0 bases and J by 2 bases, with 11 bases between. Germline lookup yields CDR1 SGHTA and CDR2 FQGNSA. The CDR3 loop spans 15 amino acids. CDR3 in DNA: TGTGCCAGCAGCTTAGCTCCCGCGGGTCCCTACGAGCAGTACTTC. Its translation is CASSLAPAGPYEQYF.

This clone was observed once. In DNA form, the CDR3 reads TGTGCCAGCAGCCAAGATCCCGGGACTAGCGGTGACTACGAGCAGTACTTC. This gives the protein CASSQDPGTSGDYEQYF. This chain links TRBV4-2 with TRBJ2-7, with TRBD2 matching over 11 bases. The trim removed 0 bases at V and 3 bases at J, leaving 7 bases unmatched. Germline loops: CDR1 LGHNA, CDR2 YNFKEQ. There are 17 residues in the CDR3.

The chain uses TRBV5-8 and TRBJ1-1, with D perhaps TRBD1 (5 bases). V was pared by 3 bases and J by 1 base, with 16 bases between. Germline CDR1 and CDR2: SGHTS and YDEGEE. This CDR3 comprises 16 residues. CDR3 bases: TGTGCCAGCAGCTCAGGCAGACAGTTCCAGAACACTGAAGCTTTCTTT. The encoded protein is CASSSGRQFQNTEAFF.

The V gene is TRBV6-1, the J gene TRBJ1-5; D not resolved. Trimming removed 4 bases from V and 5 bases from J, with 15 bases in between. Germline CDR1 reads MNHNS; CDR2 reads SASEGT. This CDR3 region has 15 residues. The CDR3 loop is CASSVVLGGHQPQHF. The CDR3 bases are TGTGCCAGCAGTGTCGTCCTGGGAGGGCATCAGCCCCAGCATTTT.

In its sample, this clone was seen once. As DNA, the CDR3 is TGTGCCAGCCCACCGGCGGGACAGCCTTACAATGAGCAGTTCTTC. Protein: CASPPAGQPYNEQFF. The V call is TRBV7-4, the J call TRBJ2-1, with D possibly matching TRBD1 (7 bases). The ends were cut back, 8 bases at V and 4 bases at J, with 18 bases in the middle. The V gene's germline CDR1 is SGHVT and CDR2 SQSDAQ. CDR3 length: 15 amino acids.

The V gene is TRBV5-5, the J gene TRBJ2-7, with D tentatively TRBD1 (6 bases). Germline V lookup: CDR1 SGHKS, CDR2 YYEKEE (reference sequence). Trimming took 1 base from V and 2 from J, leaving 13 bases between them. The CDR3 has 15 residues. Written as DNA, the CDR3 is TGTGCCAGCAGCTTGTCTCCCGGGACACCCTACGAGCAGTACTTC. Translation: CASSLSPGTPYEQYF.

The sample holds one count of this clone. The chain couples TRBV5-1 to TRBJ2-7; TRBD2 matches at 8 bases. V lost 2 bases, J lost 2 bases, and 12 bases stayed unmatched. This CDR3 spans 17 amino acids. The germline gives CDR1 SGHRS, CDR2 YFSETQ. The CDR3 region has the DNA TGCGCCAGCAGCTTACCCGGGGGAAGCGGGAGACCCTACGAGCAGTACTTC. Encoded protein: CASSLPGGSGRPYEQYF.

The CDR3 DNA is TGCGCCAGCAGCTTGGCAACAGGGATCTTACTCAATGAGCAGTTCTTC. Translated: CASSLATGILLNEQFF. The genes are TRBV5-1 and TRBJ2-1; perhaps TRBD1 as D (6 bases). Germline V gene lookup returns CDR1 SGHRS and CDR2 YFSETQ. CDR3 size: 16 residues. Trimming left V 0 bases short and J 6 bases short, with 16 bases between.

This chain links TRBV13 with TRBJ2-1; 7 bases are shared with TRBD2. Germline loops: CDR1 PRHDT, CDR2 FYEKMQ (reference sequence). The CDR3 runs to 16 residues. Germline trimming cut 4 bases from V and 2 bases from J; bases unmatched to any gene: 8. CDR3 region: CASSSLGREAYNEQFF. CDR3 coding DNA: TGTGCCAGCAGCTCCTTAGGACGGGAGGCCTACAATGAGCAGTTCTTC.

CDR3 loop: CASSSLAGGQRDTQYF. CDR3 DNA sequence: TGTGCCAGCAGCTCTCTAGCGGGAGGGCAAAGAGATACGCAGTATTTT. The chain uses TRBV27 and TRBJ2-3; 12 bases are shared with TRBD2. Trimming cost V 6 bases and J 5 bases; bases outside gene matches: 9. CDR3 length equals 16 residues. CDR1 and CDR2 from the germline V gene are MNHEY and SMNVEV (reference sequence).

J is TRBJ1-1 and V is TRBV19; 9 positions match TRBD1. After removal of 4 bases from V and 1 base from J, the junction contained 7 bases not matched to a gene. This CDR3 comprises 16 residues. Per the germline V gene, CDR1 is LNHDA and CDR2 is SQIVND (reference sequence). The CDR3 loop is CASSTRQGEKNTEAFF. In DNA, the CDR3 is TGTGCCAGTAGTACCCGACAGGGGGAAAAGAACACTGAAGCTTTCTTT.

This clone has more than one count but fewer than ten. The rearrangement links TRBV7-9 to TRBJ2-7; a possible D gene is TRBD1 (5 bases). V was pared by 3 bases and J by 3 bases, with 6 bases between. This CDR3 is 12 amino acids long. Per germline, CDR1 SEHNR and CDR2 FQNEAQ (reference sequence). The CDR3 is CASSFQGYEQYF. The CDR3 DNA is TGTGCCAGCAGCTTCCAGGGCTACGAGCAGTACTTC.

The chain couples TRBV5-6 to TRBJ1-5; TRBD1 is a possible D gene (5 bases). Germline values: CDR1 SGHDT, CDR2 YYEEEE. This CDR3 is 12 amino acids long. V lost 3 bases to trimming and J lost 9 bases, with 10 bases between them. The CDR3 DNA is TGTGCCAGCAGCTACGGCGGGGCGCCCCAGCATTTT. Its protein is CASSYGGAPQHF.

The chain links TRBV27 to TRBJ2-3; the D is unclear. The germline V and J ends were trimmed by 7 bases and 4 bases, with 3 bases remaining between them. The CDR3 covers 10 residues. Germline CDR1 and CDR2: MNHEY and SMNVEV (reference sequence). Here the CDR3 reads CASNSDTQYF. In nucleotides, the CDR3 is TGTGCCAGCAACTCAGATACGCAGTATTTT.

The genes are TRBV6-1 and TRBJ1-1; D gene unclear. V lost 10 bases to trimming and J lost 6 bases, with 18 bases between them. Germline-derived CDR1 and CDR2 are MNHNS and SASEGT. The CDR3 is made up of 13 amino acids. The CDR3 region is CAISLPGGSEAFF. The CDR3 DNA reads TGTGCCATTTCCCTCCCCGGAGGGTCTGAAGCTTTCTTT.

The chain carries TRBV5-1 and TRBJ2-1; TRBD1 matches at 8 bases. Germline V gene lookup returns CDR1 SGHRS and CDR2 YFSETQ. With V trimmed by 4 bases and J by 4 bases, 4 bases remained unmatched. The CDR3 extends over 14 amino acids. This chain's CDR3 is CASSITGGYNEQFF. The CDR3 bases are TGCGCCAGCAGCATTACAGGGGGATACAATGAGCAGTTCTTC.

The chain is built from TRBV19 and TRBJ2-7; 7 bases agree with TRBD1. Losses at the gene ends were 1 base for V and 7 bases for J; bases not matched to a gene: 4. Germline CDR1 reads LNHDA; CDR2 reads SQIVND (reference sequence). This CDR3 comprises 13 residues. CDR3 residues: CASSIATGREQYF. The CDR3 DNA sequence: TGTGCCAGTAGTATAGCGACAGGGCGAGAGCAGTACTTC.

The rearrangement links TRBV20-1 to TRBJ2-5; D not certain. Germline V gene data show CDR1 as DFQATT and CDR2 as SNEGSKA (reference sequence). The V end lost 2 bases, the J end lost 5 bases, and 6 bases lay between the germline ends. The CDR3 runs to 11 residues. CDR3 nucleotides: TGCAGTGCTAGACCCCCGGAGACCCAGTACTTC. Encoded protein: CSARPPETQYF.

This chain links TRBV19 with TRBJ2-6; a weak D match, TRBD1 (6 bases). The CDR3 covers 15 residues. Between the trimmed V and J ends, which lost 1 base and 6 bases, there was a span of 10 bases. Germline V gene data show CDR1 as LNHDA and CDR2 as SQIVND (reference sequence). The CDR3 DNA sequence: TGTGCCAGTAGTATAGTTGGGGGCGAGGCCAACGTCCTGACTTTC. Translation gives CASSIVGGEANVLTF.

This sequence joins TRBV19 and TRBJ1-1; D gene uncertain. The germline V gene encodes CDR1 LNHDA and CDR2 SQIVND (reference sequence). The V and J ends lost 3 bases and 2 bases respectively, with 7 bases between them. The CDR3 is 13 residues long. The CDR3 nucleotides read TGTGCCAGTAGTATTGAGAGAAACACTGAAGCTTTCTTT. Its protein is CASSIERNTEAFF.

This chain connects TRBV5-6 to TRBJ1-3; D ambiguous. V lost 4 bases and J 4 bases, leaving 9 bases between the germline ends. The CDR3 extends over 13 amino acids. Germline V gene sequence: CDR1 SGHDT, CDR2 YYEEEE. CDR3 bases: TGTGCCAGCAGCCCTGACATGGGAAACACCATATATTTT. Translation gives CASSPDMGNTIYF.

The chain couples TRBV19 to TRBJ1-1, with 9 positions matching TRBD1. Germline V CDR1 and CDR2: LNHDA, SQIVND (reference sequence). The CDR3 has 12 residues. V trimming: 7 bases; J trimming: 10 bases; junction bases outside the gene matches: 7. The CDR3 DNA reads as TGTGCCAGTAACACAGGGGGCCGGGTAGCTTTCTTT. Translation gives CASNTGGRVAFF.